In its sample, the clone carrying this TCR beta chain was seen a few times. Its antigen is undetermined. One end of the junction varies from germline; a read error may be responsible. The data were obtained in a study of cytomegalovirus exposure and HLA in healthy donors. Germline-derived CDR1 and CDR2 are SNHLY and FYNNEI. There are 12 residues in the CDR3. It was with 60 Vbeta and 13 Jbeta primers that the PCR ran. The method was immunoSEQ multiplex PCR; TCRdb's version includes in-frame clones alone and lacks a portion of them. The table records around 150,000 clones, around 77% of them present only once. Broader study findings: A later analysis found that most CMV-associated TCR beta chains appeared HLA-restricted.

The receptor was derived from a woman aged 25 to 39 in good health and CMV-seronegative. Material: PBMCs. The rearrangement uses TRBV2 and TRBJ1-3; 7 nucleotides align to TRBD1. CDR3 bases: TGTGCCAGCAGTGAATTCTTGGGGCAGGGGGTATTT. Translation gives CASSEFLGQGVF.